One T cell receptor beta chain is described in this entry. These data originate in a study of PD-L1 blockade in urothelial cancer. Study-wide background: Male sex and bladder-origin urothelial cancer were recorded for about 90% of the roughly 30 patients. Treatment start was followed by blood analysis at 3 weeks (second dose) and again at 6 weeks. Median T cell yield per blood sample was about 150,000 cells.

The table came from immunoSEQ multiplex PCR; TCRdb's copy has only in-frame clones and leaves some out. The repertoire holds about 24,000 clones, with around 88% as singletons. Germline V gene data show CDR1 as MGHRA and CDR2 as YSYEKL. V lost 2 bases to trimming and J lost 3 bases, with 4 bases between them. The CDR3 covers 12 residues. Urothelial carcinoma affected the patients, and it was locally advanced or metastatic. The chain employs TRBV4-1 and TRBJ1-1, with no clear D. This sequence originates from a man between 50 and 59 years old with urothelial cancer. The source material was PBMCs, sampled around atezolizumab (anti-PD-L1) treatment. CDR3 nucleotides: TGCGCCAGCAGCCAACCATACACTGAAGCTTTCTTT. It yields the protein CASSQPYTEAFF.